Below, one TCR beta chain is given with its context. The antigen is undetermined. After removal of 3 bases from V and 3 bases from J, the junction contained 1 base not matched to a gene. In germline, CDR1 is SQVTM, CDR2 ANQGSEA. The CDR3 runs 13 residues. TCRdb's copy holds only in-frame clones and misses some; the assay was immunoSEQ multiplex PCR. The sample records some 170,000 clones, 75% to 90% being singletons. The data are from a study of cytomegalovirus exposure and HLA in healthy donors. Findings and limits, study-wide: CMV antigen specificity was confirmed in vitro for a few CMV-associated chains. A later analysis found first-cohort TCR clusters tended to co-occur in the approximately 110 validation repertoires. The authors enumerated over 150 TCR beta chains as linked to cytomegalovirus.

Donors came from a validation cohort of approximately 110 subjects, distinct from the first 666-subject cohort. The material sequenced was PBMCs. The sequence derives from a woman under 30 in good health and CMV-seronegative. This chain connects TRBV29-1 to TRBJ2-2; 7 bases fit TRBD2. The CDR3 coding sequence is TGCAGCGTTGAGGGAGGGGACACCGGGGAGCTGTTTTTT. Protein sequence: CSVEGGDTGELFF.